Included here is one TCR beta chain sequence, with context. Evenly divided among several immunoSEQ plates was the genomic DNA of each subset. The unsorted PBMC replicate PCRs were performed with roughly 300 ng DNA, tens of thousands of T cell genomes. Assay used: immunoSEQ multiplex PCR; TCRdb lists only in-frame clones, some missing. The sample contains about 560,000 clones, roughly 79% of which appear only once. These data belong to a study of shared clonotypes between healthy human individuals. Each of the donors was a healthy adult who was HIV-negative and had not had a recent acute infection or vaccination. Extraction of genomic DNA in unsorted samples used tens of millions of PBMCs. This CDR3 contains 14 residues. The germline V gene has CDR1 MDHEN and CDR2 SYDVKM. Trimming pared 7 bases from V and 4 bases from J, leaving 13 bases between.

The gene calls are TRBV28 and TRBJ2-2; the D gene is possibly TRBD2 (7 bases). This clonotype was sampled from a woman aged 40-49 years in good health. Some clones in this sample may be carry-over from other donors' samples. Sample: PBMCs. CDR3 sequence: CASNGGRGTGELFF. In DNA form, the CDR3 reads TGTGCCAGCAACGGGGGGCGAGGCACCGGGGAGCTGTTTTTT.